This is a list of T cell receptor beta chains from one sample in a study of T cell repertoires in cytomegalovirus infection. TCRdb re-derived calls from the reads in MiXCR, one entry per CDR3 protein. The sample shows around 900,000 distinct CDR3 sequences, approximately 31% of them seen only once. Their antigen targets remain unknown. Sequencing was performed on cultured CD8+ T cells from PBMCs, taken from culture after CMV antigen stimulation. These receptors were obtained from a human donor in good health (CMV status not recorded). Some clones in this sample may be carry-over from other donors' samples. CDR3s include the opening cysteine and the closing phenylalanine or tryptophan. A D gene is named only where the DNA matches it firmly. Not every row has a clone size; where given, it reads once, few, many or a size class.

len	abundance	d_gene	v_gene	j_gene	CDR3nt	CDR3aa
17	-	-	TRBV6-2/TRBV6-3	TRBJ1-5	TGTGCCAGCAGTTACCGGGTAGGGGAGGATAGCAATCAGCCCCAGCATTTT	CASSYRVGEDSNQPQHF
12	few	-	TRBV19	TRBJ2-1	TGTGCCAGTATGGATAACCACAATGAGCAGTTCTTC	CASMDNHNEQFF
15	once	TRBD2	TRBV28	TRBJ2-5	TGTGCCAGCACTCCGGGACTAGCGGGGCTAGAGACCCAGTACTTC	CASTPGLAGLETQYF
16	-	-	TRBV2	TRBJ2-6	TGTGCCAGGCTGGGAGACCAGGCTGCTGGGGCCAACGTCCTGACTTTC	CARLGDQAAGANVLTF
17	many	-	TRBV7-9	TRBJ2-5	TGTGCCAGCAGCCCAACTGGTCGGGGAGGCGCACGGGAGACCCAGTACTTC	CASSPTGRGGARETQYF
15	-	TRBD2	TRBV19	TRBJ2-1	TGTGCCAGTAGCGGTTTTACTAGCGGGGGTTATGAGCAGTTCTTC	CASSGFTSGGYEQFF
13	-	-	TRBV29-1	TRBJ1-1	TGCAGCGTTGACCCAGGGTGGGACACTGAAGCTTTCTTT	CSVDPGWDTEAFF
13	many	-	TRBV7-2	TRBJ1-1	TGTGCCAGCAGCTTGGTTATGAACACTGAAGCTTTCTTT	CASSLVMNTEAFF
17	-	TRBD1	TRBV28	TRBJ1-5	TGTGCCAGCTGCTCCAGACAGGGGAAGATTAGCAATCAGCCCCAGCATTTT	CASCSRQGKISNQPQHF
16	many	-	TRBV7-8	TRBJ1-1	TGTGCCAGCAGTCCTCCCGACGGGGGAATGAACACTGAAGCTTTCTTT	CASSPPDGGMNTEAFF
13	-	-	TRBV14	TRBJ1-2	TGTGCCAGCAGCCAAGGGCCTAACTATGGCTACACCTTC	CASSQGPNYGYTF
15	many	-	TRBV6-5	TRBJ2-1	TGTGCCAGCAGTTACTTGGGGGGCGCCTACAATGAGCAGTTCTTC	CASSYLGGAYNEQFF
16	few	TRBD2	TRBV4-2	TRBJ2-3	TGTGCCAGCAGCCCCGATAGGACTAGCTTCACAGATACGCAGTATTTT	CASSPDRTSFTDTQYF
11	-	-	TRBV29-1	TRBJ2-1	TGCAGCGTTGAAGTTCAGAGAAAGCAGTTCTTC	CSVEVQRKQFF
15	few	-	TRBV14	TRBJ2-7	TGTGCCAGCAGCCAAGAGACGGGACCGTTCTACGAGCAGTACTTC	CASSQETGPFYEQYF
16	-	TRBD1	TRBV19	TRBJ1-5	TGTGCCAGTAGTGCGATGGGACAGGGGGCCAATCAGCCCCAGCATTTT	CASSAMGQGANQPQHF
14	-	-	TRBV19	TRBJ1-5	TGTGCCAGTAAAAGGTCCGGGGAGTCTCAGCCCCAGCATTTT	CASKRSGESQPQHF
15	-	-	TRBV9	TRBJ1-5	TGTGCCAGCAGCCGGTCGGGTCGAAGCAATCAGCCCCAGCATTTT	CASSRSGRSNQPQHF
14	many	-	TRBV12-3/TRBV12-4	TRBJ1-5	TGTGCCAGCAGTTTTTCCAGGGAGAATCAGCCCCAGCATTTT	CASSFSRENQPQHF
12	-	-	TRBV6-2/TRBV6-3	TRBJ2-1	TGTACCAGCACCCCCGGCTACAATGAGCAGTTCTTC	CTSTPGYNEQFF
15	few	TRBD1	TRBV7-9	TRBJ2-3	TGTGCCAGCAGCCCCGGACAGGGGGCGGCAGATACGCAGTATTTT	CASSPGQGAADTQYF
16	-	-	TRBV5-1	TRBJ2-3	TGCGCCAGCAGCTTAGAACTAGGGGCTAGCACAGATACGCAGTATTTT	CASSLELGASTDTQYF
17	many	-	TRBV7-2	TRBJ1-3	TGTGCCAGCAGCCCAAGCGGGGAGACAGGACGTGGAAACACCATATATTTT	CASSPSGETGRGNTIYF
15	-	-	TRBV27	TRBJ1-6	TGTGCCAGCAGTTTAGGAACAGGAGCAAATTCACCCCTCCACTTT	CASSLGTGANSPLHF
13	-	-	TRBV19	TRBJ2-2	TGTGCCAGTAGTACACCTCCCCGAGGGGAGCTGTTTTTT	CASSTPPRGELFF
13	few	-	TRBV6-5	TRBJ1-6	TGTGCCAGCAGTTATTCTGAGAATTCACCCCTCCACTTT	CASSYSENSPLHF
12	few	-	TRBV6-6	TRBJ2-7	TGTGCCAGCAGTTACCGGGCGTACGAGCAGTACTTC	CASSYRAYEQYF
15	many	-	TRBV7-2	TRBJ1-5	TGTGCCAGCAGCCCGATGGGTGGGAGCAATCAGCCCCAGCATTTT	CASSPMGGSNQPQHF
14	few	-	TRBV20-1	TRBJ1-2	TGCAGTTTCAAGATGCCCTATAGAGGGGATGGCTACACCTTC	CSFKMPYRGDGYTF
17	-	-	TRBV28	TRBJ2-4	TGTGCCAGCAGTCCTGGACAGCTACAAGTAGCCAAAAACATTCAGTACTTC	CASSPGQLQVAKNIQYF
14	-	-	TRBV7-9	TRBJ1-2	TGTGCCAGCAGCCTAAGGGACGGGATCTATGGCTACACCTTC	CASSLRDGIYGYTF
16	few	TRBD2	TRBV7-8	TRBJ2-3	TGTGCCAGCAGCACTCTAGCGGGGGAAAGCACAGATACGCAGTATTTT	CASSTLAGESTDTQYF
15	-	-	TRBV7-6	TRBJ1-6	TGTGCCAGCAGCCTAGAAGACAGACGGAATTCACCCCTCCACTTT	CASSLEDRRNSPLHF
13	many	TRBD1	TRBV7-9	TRBJ1-1	TGTGCCAGCAGCTCGGGACAGCACACTGAAGCTTTCTTT	CASSSGQHTEAFF
15	-	TRBD1	TRBV19	TRBJ2-2	TGTGCCAGTAGGAAAAAAGACAGGGTGGTCGGGGAGCTGTTTTTT	CASRKKDRVVGELFF
11	many	-	TRBV7-6	TRBJ2-1	TGTGCCAGCAGCTTTGGCCATGAGCAGTTCTTC	CASSFGHEQFF
18	-	-	TRBV12-5	TRBJ1-1	TGTGCTAGTGGTTTGGTACGGGGATCCCCGGAATTTTCCACTGAAGCTTTCTTT	CASGLVRGSPEFSTEAFF
13	-	-	TRBV5-4	TRBJ2-5	TGTGCCAGCAGACCACAGGGAGAAGAGACCCAGTACTTC	CASRPQGEETQYF
14	-	TRBD1	TRBV28	TRBJ2-2	TGTGCCAGCAGTTTAGGGACAGAGGTCGGGGAGCTGTTTTTT	CASSLGTEVGELFF
17	few	-	TRBV5-4	TRBJ2-7	TGTGCCAGCAGCCATGCAGTTATGGGGTCCTCCATCTACGAGCAGTACTTC	CASSHAVMGSSIYEQYF
16	few	TRBD1	TRBV7-9	TRBJ1-2	TGTGCCAGCAGCTCGGACAGGGGAAGTGGTAATTCTGGCTACACCTTC	CASSSDRGSGNSGYTF
14	few	TRBD1	TRBV27	TRBJ2-7	TGTGCCAGCAGTATGACAGGGGCAGGTTACGAGCAGTACTTC	CASSMTGAGYEQYF
16	-	-	TRBV28	TRBJ1-2	TGTGCCAGCAGTCCGACTTACCCGACAGCTTTAGGGGGCTACACCTTC	CASSPTYPTALGGYTF
15	few	-	TRBV7-6	TRBJ2-3	TGTGCCAGCAGCTTTACAGGACGAGGACCAGATACGCAGTATTTT	CASSFTGRGPDTQYF
14	-	-	TRBV2	TRBJ2-2	TGTGCCAGCGAGGACCTAGAGGTTCCCGGGGAGCTGTTTTTT	CASEDLEVPGELFF
16	few	-	TRBV9	TRBJ1-2	TGTGCCAGCAGCGTAGATCAAGGGCTTCCTAACTATGGCTACACCTTC	CASSVDQGLPNYGYTF